The rows below give T cell receptor beta chains drawn from one sample of a study of post-analysis software for immune sequencing data. Each CDR3 protein is one row after TCRdb ran MiXCR on the PCR reads. The data show about 820,000 distinct CDR3 sequences, roughly 58% seen once. The specimen was blood. These receptors all stem from a girl aged 10-17 years with multiple sclerosis. Both conserved end residues are part of each CDR3. D genes are given only for firm matches. Only some rows state a clone size, as once, few, many or a class for expanded clones.

j_call d_call clone_size v_call cdr3_nt cdr3_aa
TRBJ1-2 TRBD1 few TRBV29-1 TGCAGCGCCCGATCCGGGACAGCCTATGGCTACACCTTC CSARSGTAYGYTF
TRBJ1-1 NA many TRBV5-1 TGTGCCAGCAGTTTAGGGACGGTGAACACTGAAGCTTTCTTT CASSLGTVNTEAFF
TRBJ1-5 NA NA TRBV5-6 TGTGCCAGCAGCTTGAGCGGCTACAATCAGCCCCAGCATTTT CASSLSGYNQPQHF
TRBJ2-7 TRBD2 NA TRBV9 TGTGCCAGCAGCGGTAGCGGGAGGAGTAACGACGAGCAGTACTTC CASSGSGRSNDEQYF
TRBJ2-1 NA NA TRBV3-1 TGTGCCAGCAGCCAAGGACAGGGGACTAGCCAGTTCTTC CASSQGQGTSQFF
TRBJ1-2 NA NA TRBV6-5 TGTGCCAGCGGACGGACCTCTAACTATGGCTACACCTTC CASGRTSNYGYTF
TRBJ2-5 NA NA TRBV12-3/TRBV12-4 TGTGCCAGCAGTGAACTGGCCGGGACCCAGTACTTC CASSELAGTQYF
TRBJ1-2 TRBD1 few TRBV4-1 TGCGCCAGCAGCCAAGAGGGACAGGGGTATGGCTACACCTTC CASSQEGQGYGYTF
TRBJ1-1 NA NA TRBV12-3/TRBV12-4 TGTGCCAGCAGTTTACATCCAAGGACCACTGAAGCTTTCTTT CASSLHPRTTEAFF
TRBJ2-7 TRBD1 once TRBV13 TGTGCCAGCAGCCCTCGGACAGGGGGTATCAACGAGCAGTACTTC CASSPRTGGINEQYF
TRBJ2-1 TRBD2 NA TRBV11-2 TGTGCCAGCAGCCGTAGCGGGAGGAGAAATGAGCAGTTCTTC CASSRSGRRNEQFF
TRBJ1-6 NA NA TRBV27 TGTGCCAGCAGCTTCGGAAGTAATTCACCCCTCCACTTT CASSFGSNSPLHF
TRBJ2-3 TRBD1 NA TRBV7-3 TGTGCCAGCAGCTTAGGGACCGGGACAGGGGGCTCAACAGATACGCAGTATTTT CASSLGTGTGGSTDTQYF
TRBJ2-5 NA NA TRBV7-2 TGTGCCAGCAGCCCTACCTTCGGAGGGCTCGGGCAGTACTTC CASSPTFGGLGQYF
TRBJ1-1 NA NA TRBV10-3 TGTGCCATCAGTGTTGGAACAGGGAACACTGAAGCTTTCTTT CAISVGTGNTEAFF
TRBJ2-7 NA NA TRBV7-8 TGTGCCAGCACCGTCACAGGCGGGGCCTCCTACGAGCAGTACTTC CASTVTGGASYEQYF
TRBJ1-5 TRBD1 few TRBV6-6 TGTGCCAGCAGTTACTTCGGGACAGATAGCAATCAGCCCCAGCATTTT CASSYFGTDSNQPQHF
TRBJ2-3 NA few TRBV12-5 TGTGCTAGCGTGGACGCCGGGTTTTTTACAGATACGCAGTATTTT CASVDAGFFTDTQYF
TRBJ2-1 TRBD2 once TRBV6-2/TRBV6-3 TGTGCCAGCAGTTACCCCCTGGGGGGGAGCTCCTACAATGAGCAGTTCTTC CASSYPLGGSSYNEQFF
TRBJ2-4 NA NA TRBV6-5 TGTGCCAGCAGTCGAGCGAACAGGTCATGGAAGCAGTACTTC CASSRANRSWKQYF
TRBJ2-1 TRBD1 NA TRBV29-1 TGCAGCGTTGGAACCCCGACAGGGTGGAATGAGCAGTTCTTC CSVGTPTGWNEQFF
TRBJ2-3 TRBD1 NA TRBV6-5 TGTGCCAGCAGCTCGCGAGGACAGGGGGGGGCAGATACGCAGTATTTT CASSSRGQGGADTQYF
TRBJ2-7 TRBD1 many TRBV10-2 TGCGCCAGCAGGCCCGGGACAGGGTGGGCCGGGAGTTACTACGAGCAGTACTTC CASRPGTGWAGSYYEQYF
TRBJ2-1 TRBD2 NA TRBV4-1 TGCGCCAGCGGCCAAGTTAGCGGGAGGGCGGTCGGTGAGCAGTTCTTC CASGQVSGRAVGEQFF
TRBJ1-2 NA NA TRBV29-1 TGCAGCGTTGAAGATCCAGCAGGACTCTGGGGCTACACCTTC CSVEDPAGLWGYTF
TRBJ2-7 NA NA TRBV7-8 TGTGCCAGCAGCCACTCGGGCGAGCAGTACTTC CASSHSGEQYF
TRBJ2-1 TRBD2 NA TRBV2 TGTGCCAGCAGTCAGGGACTAGCGAACTACAATGAGCAGTTCTTC CASSQGLANYNEQFF
TRBJ1-1 NA NA TRBV7-2 TGTGCCAGCAGCTCCGTGGGTTTACAGGGTTCCACTGAAGCTTTCTTT CASSSVGLQGSTEAFF
TRBJ2-1 NA NA TRBV11-2 TGTGCCAGCAGGATGGGAGGGGGTGAGCAGTTCTTC CASRMGGGEQFF
TRBJ2-1 NA NA TRBV6-5 TGTGCCAGCAGCGACGGGGCAGGGGCTTACAATGAGCAGTTCTTC CASSDGAGAYNEQFF
TRBJ2-7 TRBD2 NA TRBV7-9 TGTGCCAGCAGCCCTACTAGCGGGAGAGCTAACGAGCAGTACTTC CASSPTSGRANEQYF
TRBJ2-7 NA NA TRBV5-1 TGCGCCAGCAGCTTGGGGGACGGACCCTCCTACGAGCAGTACTTC CASSLGDGPSYEQYF
TRBJ2-1 TRBD2 NA TRBV12-3/TRBV12-4 TGTGCCAGCAGTTTTAGCGGGACGGTGGGGGATGAGCAGTTCTTC CASSFSGTVGDEQFF
TRBJ2-5 NA NA TRBV2 TGTGCCAGCAGTGTTCAGCGAGAGACCCAGTACTTC CASSVQRETQYF
TRBJ1-2 NA NA TRBV10-3 TGTGCCATCAGTGAGGACCTTAACCATGGCTACACCTTC CAISEDLNHGYTF
TRBJ2-7 NA NA TRBV12-5 TGTGCTAGTGGTTGGAGAGACAACCCGCAACCTTACGAGCAGTACTTC CASGWRDNPQPYEQYF
TRBJ2-3 NA many TRBV29-1 TGCAGCGTTGGAGATACGCAGTATTTT CSVGDTQYF
TRBJ2-5 NA NA TRBV6-1 TGTGCCAGCCGTGTGGCAGAAGAGACCCAGTACTTC CASRVAEETQYF
TRBJ2-7 TRBD1 few TRBV10-3 TGTGCCATCGCGGGACAGGGCTACTACGAGCAGTACTTC CAIAGQGYYEQYF
TRBJ2-4 TRBD2 NA TRBV20-1 TGCAGTGTAGCGGGAGTCAAAAACATTCAGTACTTC CSVAGVKNIQYF